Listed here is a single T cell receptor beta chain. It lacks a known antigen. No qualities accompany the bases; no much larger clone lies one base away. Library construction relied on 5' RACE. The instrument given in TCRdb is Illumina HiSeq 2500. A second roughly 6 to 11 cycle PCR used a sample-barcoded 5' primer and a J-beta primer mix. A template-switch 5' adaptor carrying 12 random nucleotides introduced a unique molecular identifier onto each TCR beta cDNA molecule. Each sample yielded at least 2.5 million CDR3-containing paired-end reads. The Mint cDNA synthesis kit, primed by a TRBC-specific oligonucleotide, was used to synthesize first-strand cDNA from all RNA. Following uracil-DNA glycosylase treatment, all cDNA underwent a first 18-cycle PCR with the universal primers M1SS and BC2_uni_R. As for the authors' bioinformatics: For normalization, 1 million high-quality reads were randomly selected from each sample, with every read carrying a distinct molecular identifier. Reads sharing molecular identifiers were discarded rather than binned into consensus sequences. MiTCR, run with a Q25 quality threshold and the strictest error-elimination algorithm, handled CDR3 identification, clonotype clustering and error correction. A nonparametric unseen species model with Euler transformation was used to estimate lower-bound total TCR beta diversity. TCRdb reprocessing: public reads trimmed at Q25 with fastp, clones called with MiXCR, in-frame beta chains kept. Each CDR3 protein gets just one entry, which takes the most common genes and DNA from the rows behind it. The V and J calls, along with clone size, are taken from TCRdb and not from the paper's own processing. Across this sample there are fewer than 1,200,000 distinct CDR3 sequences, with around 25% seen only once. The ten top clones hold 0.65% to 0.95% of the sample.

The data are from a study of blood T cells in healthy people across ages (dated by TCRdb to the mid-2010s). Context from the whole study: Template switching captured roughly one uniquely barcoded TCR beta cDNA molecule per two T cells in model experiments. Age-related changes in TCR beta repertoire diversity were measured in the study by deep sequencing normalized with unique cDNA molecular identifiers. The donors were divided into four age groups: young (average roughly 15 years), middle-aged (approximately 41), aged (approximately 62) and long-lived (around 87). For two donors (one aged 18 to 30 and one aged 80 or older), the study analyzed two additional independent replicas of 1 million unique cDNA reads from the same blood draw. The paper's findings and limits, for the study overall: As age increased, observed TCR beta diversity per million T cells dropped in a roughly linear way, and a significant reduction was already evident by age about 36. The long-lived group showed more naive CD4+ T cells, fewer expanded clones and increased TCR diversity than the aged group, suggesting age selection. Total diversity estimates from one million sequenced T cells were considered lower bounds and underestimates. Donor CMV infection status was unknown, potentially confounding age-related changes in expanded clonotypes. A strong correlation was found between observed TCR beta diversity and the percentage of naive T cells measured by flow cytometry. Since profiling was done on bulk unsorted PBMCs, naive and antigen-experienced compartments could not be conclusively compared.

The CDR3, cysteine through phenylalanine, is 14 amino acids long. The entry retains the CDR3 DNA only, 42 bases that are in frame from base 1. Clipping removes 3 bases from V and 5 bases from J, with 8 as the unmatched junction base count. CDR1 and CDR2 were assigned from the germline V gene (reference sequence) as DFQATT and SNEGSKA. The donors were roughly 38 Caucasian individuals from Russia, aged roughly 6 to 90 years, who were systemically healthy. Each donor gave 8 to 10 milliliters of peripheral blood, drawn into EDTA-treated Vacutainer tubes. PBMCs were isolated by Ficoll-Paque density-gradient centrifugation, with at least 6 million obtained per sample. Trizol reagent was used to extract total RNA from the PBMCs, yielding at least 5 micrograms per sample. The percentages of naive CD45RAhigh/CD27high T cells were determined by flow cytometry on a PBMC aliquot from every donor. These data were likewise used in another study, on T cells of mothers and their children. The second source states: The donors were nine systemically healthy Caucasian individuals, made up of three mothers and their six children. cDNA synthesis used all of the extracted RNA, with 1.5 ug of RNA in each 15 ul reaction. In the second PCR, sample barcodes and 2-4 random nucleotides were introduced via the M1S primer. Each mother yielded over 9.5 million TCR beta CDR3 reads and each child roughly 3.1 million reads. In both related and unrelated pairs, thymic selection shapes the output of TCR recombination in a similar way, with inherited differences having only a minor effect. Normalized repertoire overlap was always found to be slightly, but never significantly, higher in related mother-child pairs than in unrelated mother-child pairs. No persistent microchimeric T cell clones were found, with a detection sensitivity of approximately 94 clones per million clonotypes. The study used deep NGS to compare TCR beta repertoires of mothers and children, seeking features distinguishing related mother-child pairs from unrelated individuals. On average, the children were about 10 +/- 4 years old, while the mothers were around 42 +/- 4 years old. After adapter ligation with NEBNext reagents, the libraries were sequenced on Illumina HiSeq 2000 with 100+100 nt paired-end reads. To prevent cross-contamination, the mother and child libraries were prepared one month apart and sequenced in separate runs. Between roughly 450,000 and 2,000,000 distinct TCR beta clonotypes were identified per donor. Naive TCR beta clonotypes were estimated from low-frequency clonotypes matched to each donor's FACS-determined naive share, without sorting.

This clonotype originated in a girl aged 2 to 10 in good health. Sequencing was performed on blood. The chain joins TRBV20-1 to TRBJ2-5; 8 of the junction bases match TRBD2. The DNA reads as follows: TGCAGTGCTAGTCGGGGGGGCCAAGGGGAGACCCAGTACTTC. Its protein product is CSASRGGQGETQYF.